A selection of T cell receptor beta chains follows, all from one sample in a study of shared clonotypes between healthy human individuals. The table came from immunoSEQ multiplex PCR; TCRdb's copy has only in-frame clones and leaves some out. Among some 450,000 clones listed, over 60% were seen once. The sample taken for sequencing was PBMCs. Receptor source: a woman in her forties in good health. Some clones in this sample may be carry-over from other donors' samples. CDR3s include the opening cysteine and the closing phenylalanine or tryptophan. Fields, in order: J gene, V gene, clone size, CDR3 protein. Expanded clones are given a class, and other clones once, few, many or no size at all.

TRBJ1-1 | TRBV2 | once | CASSAQGWNTEAFF
TRBJ2-5 | TRBV5-3 | NA | CARSLLGIQETQYF
TRBJ2-7 | TRBV19 | NA | CASSIETGFNYEQYF
TRBJ2-1 | TRBV28 | NA | CASSLIQRGTNEQFF
TRBJ1-1 | TRBV6-5 | NA | CASSSLSNTEAFF
TRBJ2-7 | TRBV2 | NA | CASRGEAYEQYF
TRBJ1-5 | TRBV7-2 | NA | CASSFLIEGYQPQHF
TRBJ2-7 | TRBV4-1 | many | CASSQGGEGHEQYF
TRBJ2-2 | TRBV6-6 | NA | CASRLAGVGTGELFF
TRBJ2-1 | TRBV7-3 | NA | CASSLLAGGADNEQFF
TRBJ2-3 | TRBV6-6 | few | CASSGRYTQYF
TRBJ2-3 | TRBV6-4 | NA | CASSDSSGSGSDTQYF
TRBJ2-5 | TRBV7-9 | NA | CASSSGGGETQYF
TRBJ1-1 | TRBV27 | NA | CASSLVPPMNTEAFF
TRBJ2-1 | TRBV6-1 | many | CASRDWNNEQFF
TRBJ1-4 | TRBV27 | NA | CASSSAGSEKLFF
TRBJ2-7 | TRBV4-2 | NA | CASSQVSGEAYEQYF
TRBJ1-5 | TRBV7-2 | NA | CASSVARDQPQHF
TRBJ2-3 | TRBV6-6 | NA | CASSPGDVTDTQYF
TRBJ2-1 | TRBV19 | NA | CASSFGTENEQFF
TRBJ2-1 | TRBV19 | NA | CASSPFPALSYNEQFF
TRBJ1-5 | TRBV6-4 | few | CASSDRGGQPQHF
TRBJ2-1 | TRBV6-4 | NA | CASSERETNEQFF
TRBJ1-1 | TRBV21-1 | few | CASSETGRGTEAFF
TRBJ2-3 | TRBV4-3 | once | CASSQIAGYTDTQYF
TRBJ2-7 | TRBV27 | NA | CAGSLAGPNYEQYF
TRBJ2-3 | TRBV9 | NA | CASSTTSGITDTQYF
TRBJ2-7 | TRBV28 | once | CASSLAGDSYEQYF
TRBJ2-2 | TRBV19 | NA | CASSIVFSTGELFF
TRBJ2-1 | TRBV28 | few | CASSLGTSGRNEQFF
TRBJ2-7 | TRBV19 | NA | CASSIAGYEQYF
TRBJ1-5 | TRBV29-1 | NA | CSVGQEGRPQHF
TRBJ2-1 | TRBV7-7 | few | CASSLERTNNEQFF
TRBJ2-1 | TRBV6-1 | NA | CASATSGSSNEQFF
TRBJ2-7 | TRBV5-1 | many | CASSLTFQGGGSYEQYF
TRBJ1-5 | TRBV7-2 | NA | CASSIPNQPQHF
TRBJ1-5 | TRBV30 | NA | CAWSKPRGQGHQPQHF
TRBJ2-1 | TRBV7-2 | NA | CASSRKGDDYNEQFF
TRBJ1-2 | TRBV19 | NA | CACGGGVNGYTF
TRBJ2-3 | TRBV7-9 | NA | CASMAGGGTDTQYF